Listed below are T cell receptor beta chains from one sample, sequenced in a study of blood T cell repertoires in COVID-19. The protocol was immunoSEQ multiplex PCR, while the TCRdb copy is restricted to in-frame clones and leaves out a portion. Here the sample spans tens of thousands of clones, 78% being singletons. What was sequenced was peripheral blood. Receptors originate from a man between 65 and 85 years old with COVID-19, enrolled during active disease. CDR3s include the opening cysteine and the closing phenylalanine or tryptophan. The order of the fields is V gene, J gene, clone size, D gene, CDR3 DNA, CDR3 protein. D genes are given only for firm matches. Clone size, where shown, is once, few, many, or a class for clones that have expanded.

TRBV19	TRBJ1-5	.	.	TGTGCCAGTAGTATAAGTCCATCCGGGAAAAATCAGCCCCAGCATTTT	CASSISPSGKNQPQHF
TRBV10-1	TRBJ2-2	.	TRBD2	TGCGCCAGCGGGGTCGGCGGACTAGCGGGAGGAAAGGAGACCGGGGAGCTGTTTTTT	CASGVGGLAGGKETGELFF
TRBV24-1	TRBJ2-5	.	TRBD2	TGTGCCACCAGTGCCTGGACTAGCCAGTCGGAGACCCAGTACTTC	CATSAWTSQSETQYF
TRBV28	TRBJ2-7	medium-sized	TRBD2	TGTGCCAGCACAGCGGGGGGCCCCCATTCGGGATACGAGCAGTACTTC	CASTAGGPHSGYEQYF
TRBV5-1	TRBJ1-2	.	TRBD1	TGCGCCAGCAGCAGTACAGGGGGCGTAGGCTACACCTTC	CASSSTGGVGYTF
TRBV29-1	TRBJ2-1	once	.	TGCAGCGGCACCCCCCGGCAGGGGAATGTGAATGAGCAGTTCTTC	CSGTPRQGNVNEQFF
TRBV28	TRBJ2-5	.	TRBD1	TGTGCCAGCAGTTCTCTTGGTTTTGGCGCCGACAGGGGGAAGACCCAGTACTTC	CASSSLGFGADRGKTQYF
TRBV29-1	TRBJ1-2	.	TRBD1	TGCAGCGTCCGCCCATTGACAGGGCGATACGGCTACACCTTC	CSVRPLTGRYGYTF
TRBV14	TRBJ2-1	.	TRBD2	TGTGCCAGCAGCCAAGTGGAGACTAGCGATCCCGGTGGCTACAATGAGCAGTTCTTC	CASSQVETSDPGGYNEQFF
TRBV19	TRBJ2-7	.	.	TGTGCCAGTAGTTCCGGGACTTTCCCAGAGCAGTACTTC	CASSSGTFPEQYF
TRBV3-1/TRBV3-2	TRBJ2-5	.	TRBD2	TGTGCCAGCAGGCAGAGCGGGGGGGGTACGGAGACCCAGTACTTC	CASRQSGGGTETQYF
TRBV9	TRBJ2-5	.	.	TGTGCCAGCAGCGTAGCCGGGGGTAAGACCCAGTACTTC	CASSVAGGKTQYF
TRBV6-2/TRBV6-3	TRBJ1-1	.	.	TGTGCCAGCAGTTACTCACCCGGGACACATGGATACTTCACTGAAGCTTTCTTT	CASSYSPGTHGYFTEAFF
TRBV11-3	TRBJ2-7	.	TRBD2	TGTGCCAGCAGCTTCCTAGCGGAGCCCTTCTACGAGCAGTACTTC	CASSFLAEPFYEQYF
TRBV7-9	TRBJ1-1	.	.	TGTGCCAGCAGCCTAACAGGGCTGGACACTGAAGCTTTCTTT	CASSLTGLDTEAFF
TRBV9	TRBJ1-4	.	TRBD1	TGTGCCAGCAGCCCCGAGACAGGGAGTTTGACTAATGAAAAACTGTTTTTT	CASSPETGSLTNEKLFF
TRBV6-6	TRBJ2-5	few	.	TGTGCCATCGGGTTTGGCGAGACCCAGTACTTC	CAIGFGETQYF
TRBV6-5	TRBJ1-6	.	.	TGTGCCAGCAGCGGCGGCTTACACACCCTCCACTTT	CASSGGLHTLHF
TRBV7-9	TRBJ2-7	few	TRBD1	TGTGCCAGCAGCCCCACGCAGGGGGCCTACGAGCAGTACTTC	CASSPTQGAYEQYF
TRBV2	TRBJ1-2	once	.	TGTGCCAGCAGCGCTCAGGGACTCGCCTATGGCTACACCTTC	CASSAQGLAYGYTF
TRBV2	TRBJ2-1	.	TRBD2	TGTGCCAGCAGTGAGGGACTAGCAAGACCATACAATGAGCAGTTCTTC	CASSEGLARPYNEQFF
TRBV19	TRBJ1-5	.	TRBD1	TGTGCCAGTAGTATGGGGGACAGCGGCAATCAGCCCCAGCATTTT	CASSMGDSGNQPQHF
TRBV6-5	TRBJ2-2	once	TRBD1	TGTGCCAGCTCCCGACAGGGGGCGAACACCGGGGAGCTGTTTTTT	CASSRQGANTGELFF
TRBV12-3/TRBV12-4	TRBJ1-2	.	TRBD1	TGTGCCAGCAGTCGACAGGGGGCTGGGGGCTACACCTTC	CASSRQGAGGYTF
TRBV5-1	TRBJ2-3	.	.	TGCGCCAGCAGCTTCTCCGACAGACCGACAGATACGCAGTATTTT	CASSFSDRPTDTQYF
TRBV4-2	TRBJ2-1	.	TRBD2	TGTGCCAGCAGCCGAGGACTAGCGGGTACTAATGAGCAGTTCTTC	CASSRGLAGTNEQFF
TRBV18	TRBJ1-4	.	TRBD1	TGTGCCAGCTCACAACAGGGGCCTAATGAAAAACTGTTTTTT	CASSQQGPNEKLFF
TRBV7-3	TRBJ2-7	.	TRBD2	TGTGCCAGCAGCTTAATGCCCCTAGCGGGGCAGCACGAGCAGTACTTC	CASSLMPLAGQHEQYF
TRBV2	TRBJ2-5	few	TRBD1	TGTGCCAGCAACCGGGACAGGGGGGAAGAGACCCAGTACTTC	CASNRDRGEETQYF
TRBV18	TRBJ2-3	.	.	TGTGCCAGCTCCCCTCGGGTCGGTTCGAGCACAGATACGCAGTATTTT	CASSPRVGSSTDTQYF
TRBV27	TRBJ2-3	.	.	TGTGCCAGCAGTTTAACAGGGAGACGGGAAGATACGCAGTATTTT	CASSLTGRREDTQYF
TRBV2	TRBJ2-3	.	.	TGTGCCAGCAGACGGGGGAGGTCCACGGGAGATACGCAGTATTTT	CASRRGRSTGDTQYF
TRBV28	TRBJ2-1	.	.	TGTGCCAGCAGTTTATTAGCCCGGATCAATGAGCAGTTCTTC	CASSLLARINEQFF
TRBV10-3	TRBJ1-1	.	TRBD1	TGTGCCATCAGCTCGACAGGGCCGAACACTGAAGCTTTCTTT	CAISSTGPNTEAFF
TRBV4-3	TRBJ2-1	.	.	TGCGCCAGCAGCCAAGTGTCAGGGTTCGCGGTCTCCTACAATGAGCAGTTCTTC	CASSQVSGFAVSYNEQFF